The TCR beta chain described here comes from a study of T cell responses to AZD1222 COVID-19 vaccine. A remark on this clone: Its antigen is unknown.

Clones were read by immunoSEQ multiplex PCR, and TCRdb kept only the in-frame ones, dropping some. The table lists 80,000 to 90,000 clones, 90% of them singletons. The study, taken as a whole, reports: There were vaccine-associated CD4 TCRs across spike, dominant at 160-218 and 743-854. In a largely white British group with more females than males, clonal diversity was possibly underestimated. An increase in Spike-specific TCR breadth and depth was observed after two AZD1222 doses. Baseline antibody screening turned up just a handful of seropositive AZD1222 recipients.

V lost 1 base and J lost 5, with 4 bases in between. The CDR3 has 12 residues. Germline lookup yields CDR1 PRHDT and CDR2 FYEKMQ (reference sequence). The origin of this receptor is an adult in good health. The chain carries TRBV13 and TRBJ2-3, with D unclear. This sample comprised peripheral blood, obtained on day 0 of AZD1222 vaccination. CDR3 DNA: TGTGCCAGCAGCTTAGTTGGAGATACGCAGTATTTT. Translated: CASSLVGDTQYF. The entire variable domain, with the rest obtained from reference TRBV13 and TRBJ2-3, is as follows: AAGVIQSPRHLIKEKRETATLKCYPIPRHDTVYWYQQGPGQDPQFLISFYEKMQSDKGSIPDRFSAQQFSDYHSELNMSSLELGDSALYFCASSLVGDTQYFGPGTRLTVL.